These 24 T cell receptor beta chains originate from one sample sequenced in a study of blood T cell repertoires in COVID-19. TCRdb's copy holds only in-frame clones and misses some; the assay was immunoSEQ multiplex PCR. The repertoire holds about 310,000 clones, with about nine tenths as singletons. Sample: PBMCs or T cells enriched from blood (not recorded which). Receptor source: a man in his 60s who had recovered from COVID-19.

V gene TRBV28 combines with J gene TRBJ2-7; D might be TRBD1 (5 bases). The CDR3 runs 15 residues. Germline values: CDR1 MDHEN, CDR2 SYDVKM. The V gene lost 1 base and the J gene lost 6 bases, with 16 bases spanning the gap. For the CDR3, the DNA is TGTGCCAGCAGTTTATTCCAGCAGGGTCGCCTCGAGCAGTACTTC. It yields the protein CASSLFQQGRLEQYF.

The rearrangement links TRBV6-5 to TRBJ2-7; 9 bases match TRBD1. Germline loops: CDR1 MNHEY, CDR2 SVGAGI. Unmatched junction bases numbered 5, after V lost 6 bases and J lost 2 bases. This CDR3 has 14 amino acids. CDR3 DNA sequence: TGTGCCAGCAGGAGGGACAGGGTAACCTACGAGCAGTACTTC. This translates into CASRRDRVTYEQYF.

V is TRBV18 and J is TRBJ1-5; 7 bases are a match to TRBD1. The CDR3 sequence is 15 residues long. Losses at the gene ends were 6 bases for V and 4 bases for J; bases not matched to a gene: 9. Germline V gene lookup returns CDR1 KGHSH and CDR2 LQKENI. CDR3: CASSRRDSQNQPQHF. The CDR3 DNA is TGTGCCAGCTCTCGTAGGGACAGCCAAAATCAGCCCCAGCATTTT.

The J gene is TRBJ1-6, the V gene TRBV2; TRBD1 aligns across 10 bases. Unmatched junction bases numbered 5, after V lost 5 bases and J lost 7 bases. Germline CDR1 is SNHLY and CDR2 is FYNNEI. There are 15 residues in the CDR3. CDR3 loop: CASSTGQGRNSPLHF. The CDR3 DNA reads TGTGCCAGCAGTACGGGACAGGGGAGGAATTCACCCCTCCACTTT.

The V call is TRBV11-3, the J call TRBJ2-2; TRBD2 agrees at 12 bases. Trimming removed 1 base from V and 0 bases from J; junction bases left unmatched: 3. Germline lookup yields CDR1 SGHNT and CDR2 YENEEA. The CDR3 sequence is 18 residues long. CDR3 sequence (DNA): TGTGCCAGCAGCTTAGGGAGGACTAGCGGGGCGAACACCGGGGAGCTGTTTTTT. Amino acid sequence: CASSLGRTSGANTGELFF.

The table lists this clone with a few counts. The V gene is TRBV5-4, the J gene TRBJ2-7, with D maybe TRBD2 (7 bases). This CDR3 comprises 15 residues. CDR1 and CDR2 (germline): SGHNT, YYREEE (reference sequence). Trimming pared 4 bases from V and 3 bases from J, leaving 17 bases between. CDR3 amino acids: CASSLGGLAVYEQYF. The CDR3 region has the DNA TGTGCCAGCAGCCTGGGGGGCCTAGCGGTCTACGAGCAGTACTTC.

V usage is TRBV30 and J usage is TRBJ2-7, with TRBD1 matching over 9 bases. CDR1 and CDR2 from the germline V gene are GTSNPN and SVGIG (reference sequence). The CDR3 runs to 14 residues. The trim removed 1 base at V and 4 bases at J, leaving 5 bases unmatched. The CDR3 sequence: CAWSGGTGIYEQYF. The CDR3 nucleotides are TGTGCCTGGAGTGGTGGGACAGGGATTTACGAGCAGTACTTC.

The genes are TRBV4-3 and TRBJ1-2; D call uncertain. The CDR3 totals 15 residues. Germline values: CDR1 LGHNA, CDR2 YSLEER. V was trimmed by 0 bases and J by 5 bases, leaving 13 bases between them. The CDR3 nucleotides read TGCGCCAGCAGCCAAGATACATCCTGGTCGTATGGCTACACCTTC. Its protein is CASSQDTSWSYGYTF.

Concerning this clone: Compared with germline, one end of the junction differs, possibly owing to a read error. The chain is built from TRBV13 and TRBJ1-2; 9 nucleotides align to TRBD1. The CDR3 is 15 amino acids. Per germline, CDR1 PRHDT and CDR2 FYEKMQ (reference sequence). The CDR3 DNA is TGTGCCAGCAGCATAGGACAGGGGCCGGGGTATGGCTACACCTTC. This sequence encodes CASSIGQGPGYGYTF.

The chain couples TRBV18 to TRBJ2-2, with D possibly being TRBD2 (5 bases). The CDR3 has 16 residues. Per germline, CDR1 KGHSH and CDR2 LQKENI. Trimming cost V 0 bases and J 2 bases, with 10 bases left between them. As DNA, the CDR3 is TGTGCCAGCTCACCACCGGGAGCGGCAAACACCGGGGAGCTGTTTTTT. This encodes CASSPPGAANTGELFF.

This clone has a single count. The CDR3 nucleotides are TGTGCCACCTCCGACAGGCTATCCTACGAGCAGTACTTC. Translating it yields CATSDRLSYEQYF. The gene calls are TRBV6-1 and TRBJ2-7, with TRBD1 as a possible D gene (6 bases). The V gene's germline CDR1 is MNHNS and CDR2 SASEGT. The CDR3 contains 13 residues. The ends were cut back, 10 bases at V and 1 base at J, with 14 bases in the middle.

V is TRBV28 and J is TRBJ1-4; D is undetermined. CDR3 size: 13 residues. V was cut by 10 bases and J by 11 bases, with 20 bases left in between. Germline CDR1 MDHEN, CDR2 SYDVKM. DNA for the CDR3: TGTGCCATATCAGGCAATCCCTCTGAGAAACTGTTTTTT. It specifies CAISGNPSEKLFF.

The chain couples TRBV19 to TRBJ2-2; 14 bases align to TRBD2. Losses at the gene ends were 6 bases for V and 7 bases for J; bases not matched to a gene: 7. The CDR3 totals 16 residues. Germline CDR1 and CDR2: LNHDA and SQIVND (reference sequence). CDR3 DNA sequence: TGTGCCAGTAGCCAGACTAGCGGGAGGGCCCACGGGGAGCTGTTTTTT. As protein: CASSQTSGRAHGELFF.

The chain is built from TRBV6-5 and TRBJ2-5, with TRBD1 matching over 7 bases. This CDR3 has 15 amino acids. With 9 bases clipped from V and 2 bases from J, the junction kept 12 bases outside the gene matches. The germline V gene encodes CDR1 MNHEY and CDR2 SVGAGI. This CDR3 reads CARQQGTLCQETQYF. As DNA, the CDR3 is TGTGCCAGGCAACAGGGGACCCTGTGTCAAGAGACCCAGTACTTC.

The gene calls are TRBV6-5 and TRBJ2-7; 7 positions agree with TRBD1. The CDR3 is 16 residues long. CDR1 and CDR2 (germline): MNHEY, SVGAGI. The V and J ends lost 1 base and 2 bases, in that order; junction bases with no gene match: 8. Here the CDR3 reads CASSYYTGTATYEQYF. CDR3 nucleotides: TGTGCCAGCAGTTACTACACCGGGACAGCAACCTACGAGCAGTACTTC.

This clone was seen more than once but under ten times. The rearrangement links TRBV28 to TRBJ1-3; no reliable D call. V was shortened by 2 bases and J by 1 base, with 6 bases between the two germline ends. This CDR3 comprises 14 residues. Looked up from germline, CDR1 is MDHEN and CDR2 is SYDVKM. CDR3 coding DNA: TGTGCCAGCAGTTTACGCCAGTCTGGAAACACCATATATTTT. This sequence encodes CASSLRQSGNTIYF.

The chain couples TRBV6-5 to TRBJ2-7; TRBD1 agrees at 7 bases. CDR3 length: 13 residues. CDR1 and CDR2 from the germline V gene are MNHEY and SVGAGI. The J segment lost 3 bases and the V segment lost 6 bases, leaving 5 bases of the junction unmatched. CDR3 sequence: CASSGQAGYEQYF. CDR3 nucleotides: TGTGCCAGCAGCGGACAGGCCGGCTACGAGCAGTACTTC.

The rearrangement uses TRBV18 and TRBJ2-5; 9 bases line up with TRBD1. The CDR3 extends over 16 amino acids. Germline V gene sequence: CDR1 KGHSH, CDR2 LQKENI. V lost 2 bases to trimming and J lost 4 bases; unmatched junction nucleotides: 8. The CDR3 loop is CASSPIGDREGETQYF. The CDR3 nucleotides are TGTGCCAGCTCACCAATCGGGGACAGGGAAGGAGAGACCCAGTACTTC.

The rearrangement joins TRBV6-2 or TRBV6-3 to TRBJ1-1, with D hard to call. This CDR3 has 13 residues. The V and J ends lost 2 bases and 3 bases respectively, with 7 bases between them. CDR1 and CDR2 from the germline V gene are MNHEY and SVGEGT. CDR3 protein: CASSYQAYTEAFF. The CDR3 nucleotides are TGTGCCAGCAGTTACCAGGCTTACACTGAAGCTTTCTTT.

V and J are TRBV27 and TRBJ2-7; 8 bases fit TRBD1. The CDR3 is made up of 16 amino acids. V was pared by 3 bases and J by 6 bases, with 13 bases of the junction left unmatched. Germline values: CDR1 MNHEY, CDR2 SMNVEV (reference sequence). The CDR3 protein is CASSFGPGQGRAEQYF. In DNA form, the CDR3 reads TGTGCCAGCAGTTTCGGTCCCGGACAGGGTAGGGCCGAGCAGTACTTC.

The rearrangement links TRBV28 to TRBJ1-5; the D is unclear. Germline V gene data show CDR1 as MDHEN and CDR2 as SYDVKM. This CDR3 region has 14 residues. V was shortened by 3 bases and J by 5 bases, with 11 bases between the two germline ends. The CDR3 region is CASSFWALHQPQHF. The CDR3 nucleotides are TGTGCCAGCAGTTTCTGGGCACTCCATCAGCCCCAGCATTTT.

The gene calls are TRBV27 and TRBJ1-6; no firm D call. V lost 6 bases and J lost 10, with 22 bases in between. Germline-derived CDR1 and CDR2 are MNHEY and SMNVEV (reference sequence). The CDR3 covers 16 residues. The CDR3 sequence: CASSWTGGGSGSPLHF. The CDR3, as DNA: TGTGCCAGCAGCTGGACGGGAGGTGGAAGTGGATCACCCCTCCACTTT.

V usage is TRBV11-3 and J usage is TRBJ2-1, with a tentative D call TRBD1 (6 bases). The CDR3 has 17 amino acids. Trimming removed 0 bases from V and 0 bases from J, with 12 bases in between. Germline CDR1 and CDR2: SGHNT and YENEEA. This CDR3 is CASSLDAGDPSYNEQFF. CDR3 nucleotide sequence: TGTGCCAGCAGCTTAGACGCAGGGGACCCCTCCTACAATGAGCAGTTCTTC. Drawing the rest from reference TRBV11-3 and TRBJ2-1, the complete variable domain is EAGVVQSPRYKIIEKKQPVAFWCNPISGHNTLYWYLQNLGQGPELLIRYENEEAVDDSQLPKDRFSAERLKGVDSTLKIQPAELGDSAVYLCASSLDAGDPSYNEQFFGPGTRLTVL.

The sample holds one count of this clone. This chain connects TRBV18 to TRBJ1-1; TRBD1 agrees at 7 bases. After removal of 3 bases from V and 1 base from J, the junction contained 8 bases not matched to a gene. CDR3 length: 16 residues. The germline CDR1 and CDR2 sequences are KGHSH and LQKENI. The CDR3 is CASSPETGLGNTEAFF. The CDR3 region has the DNA TGTGCCAGCTCACCGGAGACAGGGCTCGGGAACACTGAAGCTTTCTTT.